This T cell receptor (beta chain) emerged from a study of shared clonotypes between healthy human individuals. Clones were sequenced by immunoSEQ multiplex PCR, and TCRdb holds only the in-frame ones, with some missing. The sample holds roughly 490,000 clones, about 82% seen once. This clone was detected once. This TCR was sampled from a woman aged 35 to 49 in good health. Some clones in this sample may be carry-over from other donors' samples. The sample consisted of PBMCs.

The chain's CDR3 is CASSLAFGKETQYF. The CDR3 DNA follows: TGCGCCAGCAGCTTGGCCTTCGGGAAAGAGACCCAGTACTTC. The chain has TRBV5-1 and TRBJ2-5; tentatively, D is TRBD2 (5 bases). Trimming removed 0 bases at V and 3 bases at J, with 9 bases between. The CDR3 is made up of 14 amino acids. In germline, CDR1 is SGHRS, CDR2 YFSETQ.